This TCR beta chain was captured by sequencing in a study of shared clonotypes between healthy human individuals. The material for each subset, its genomic DNA, was split evenly across several immunoSEQ plates. Unsorted PBMCs provided DNA that was sequenced on ten immunoSEQ deep assay plates. Sequencing used immunoSEQ multiplex PCR; TCRdb keeps in-frame clones, though not all of them. The table shows 450,000 to 500,000 clones, with 65% to 85% occurring only once. Trimming stripped 5 bases from V and 2 bases from J, with 13 bases between. This CDR3 region has 14 residues. CDR1 and CDR2 (germline): MDHEN, SYDVKM.

The rearrangement uses TRBV28 and TRBJ2-7, with D tentatively TRBD1 (6 bases). The clonotype was recovered from a woman aged 35 to 49 in good health. Some clones in this sample may be carry-over from other donors' samples. The sequenced sample was PBMCs. The CDR3 reads CASSPQDSAYEQYF. In nucleotides, the CDR3 is TGTGCCAGCAGTCCACAGGACAGCGCCTACGAGCAGTACTTC.